Listed below are T cell receptor beta chains from one sample, sequenced in a study of cytomegalovirus exposure and HLA in healthy donors. Some clones are missing from TCRdb's copy, which holds only in-frame ones; the method was immunoSEQ multiplex PCR. The data show about 210,000 clones, with 82% seen just once and approximately 6.5% held by the top ten. Sample: PBMCs. The receptors were sampled from a middle-aged man in good health and CMV-seropositive. CDR3s include the opening cysteine and the closing phenylalanine or tryptophan. D genes are given only for firm matches. Clone size appears in some rows only: once, few, many, or a class for an expanded clone.

-	TRBD1	TRBJ2-5	TRBV6-5	CASSPDRGPQETQYF	TGTGCCAGCAGTCCGGACAGGGGGCCGCAAGAGACCCAGTACTTC
-	-	TRBJ2-2	TRBV5-4	CASSGAVGTGELFF	TGTGCCAGCAGCGGAGCGGTAGGGACCGGGGAGCTGTTTTTT
-	-	TRBJ2-1	TRBV7-3	CASSRRTGHNEQFF	TGTGCCAGCAGCCGAAGGACTGGACACAATGAGCAGTTCTTC
-	TRBD1	TRBJ1-5	TRBV30	CAWSRTGVQPQHF	TGTGCCTGGAGTAGGACAGGGGTTCAGCCCCAGCATTTT
-	-	TRBJ2-5	TRBV11-2	CASSLGPRTQETQYF	TGTGCCAGCAGCTTAGGACCCCGGACTCAAGAGACCCAGTACTTC
-	-	TRBJ2-5	TRBV9	CASSVEQHQETQYF	TGTGCCAGCAGCGTAGAACAGCACCAAGAGACCCAGTACTTC
-	-	TRBJ1-5	TRBV9	CASSVVVFGRGSQPQHF	TGTGCCAGCAGCGTAGTAGTTTTTGGCAGGGGTTCCCAGCCCCAGCATTTT
-	TRBD1	TRBJ1-5	TRBV6-5	CASRQGVSQPQHF	TGTGCCAGCAGACAGGGGGTAAGTCAGCCCCAGCATTTT
few	-	TRBJ2-1	TRBV2	CASSVSNYNEQFF	TGTGCCAGCAGTGTGTCTAACTACAATGAGCAGTTCTTC
-	-	TRBJ2-1	TRBV7-9	CASSLGGDEQFF	TGTGCCAGCAGCTTAGGAGGAGATGAGCAGTTCTTC
-	TRBD2	TRBJ2-1	TRBV7-3	CASSLGALAAKDEQFF	TGTGCCAGCAGCCTAGGTGCCCTAGCGGCAAAGGATGAGCAGTTCTTC
-	-	TRBJ2-5	TRBV29-1	CSVEGGLGRGKETQYF	TGCAGCGTTGAAGGGGGACTGGGGAGGGGGAAAGAGACCCAGTACTTC
-	TRBD1	TRBJ1-1	TRBV14	CASSPIDRGVPEAFF	TGTGCCAGCAGCCCAATTGACAGGGGGGTCCCTGAAGCTTTCTTT
-	-	TRBJ1-5	TRBV7-8	CASSSGEAQGGQPQHF	TGTGCCAGCAGCTCCGGAGAGGCCCAAGGCGGTCAGCCCCAGCATTTT
-	-	TRBJ2-1	TRBV7-6	CASSYLPSYNEQFF	TGTGCCAGCAGCTACCTACCCTCCTACAATGAGCAGTTCTTC
-	-	TRBJ2-3	TRBV19	CASSIGGGSTDTQYF	TGTGCCAGTAGTATAGGAGGCGGGAGCACAGATACGCAGTATTTT
-	-	TRBJ2-1	TRBV5-1	CASSLGGTVKGSYNEQFF	TGCGCCAGCAGCTTGGGCGGGACGGTCAAAGGGTCCTACAATGAGCAGTTCTTC
-	TRBD2	TRBJ2-1	TRBV18	CASSLGLAGYNEQFF	TGTGCCAGCTCACTGGGACTAGCGGGATACAATGAGCAGTTCTTC
-	TRBD1	TRBJ2-7	TRBV9	CASSPDRGNEQYF	TGTGCCAGCAGCCCCGACAGGGGAAACGAGCAGTACTTC
-	TRBD1	TRBJ2-7	TRBV4-1	CASSQLGTAYEQYF	TGCGCCAGCAGCCAGTTAGGGACAGCCTACGAGCAGTACTTC
-	TRBD2	TRBJ2-4	TRBV18	CASSSLAGSVKNIQYF	TGTGCCAGCTCATCCTTAGCGGGTAGCGTCAAAAACATTCAGTACTTC
-	TRBD2	TRBJ2-1	TRBV15	CATSRGRERGNEQFF	TGTGCCACCAGCAGAGGTCGGGAGCGGGGCAATGAGCAGTTCTTC
-	-	TRBJ1-1	TRBV28	CASSLGGMNTEAFF	TGTGCCAGCAGTTTGGGAGGGATGAACACTGAAGCTTTCTTT
-	TRBD2	TRBJ2-2	TRBV4-1	CASSQAPLREGSYTGELFF	TGCGCCAGCAGCCAAGCCCCCTTGCGGGAGGGATCATACACCGGGGAGCTGTTTTTT
-	TRBD2	TRBJ2-6	TRBV7-9	CSSSLVGGISGANVLTF	TGTTCCAGCAGCTTAGTCGGGGGGATCTCTGGGGCCAACGTCCTGACTTTC
once	TRBD2	TRBJ2-5	TRBV29-1	CSVEFGTSGNPTQYF	TGCAGCGTTGAATTTGGGACTAGCGGAAATCCGACCCAGTACTTC
-	-	TRBJ2-2	TRBV4-2	CASSQADGSGTGELFF	TGTGCCAGCAGCCAAGCGGACGGGAGTGGGACCGGGGAGCTGTTTTTT
-	-	TRBJ1-1	TRBV7-8	CASSLKVGRLNTEAFF	TGTGCCAGCAGCTTAAAAGTTGGTCGACTTAACACTGAAGCTTTCTTT
-	-	TRBJ1-5	TRBV7-9	CASSSGGRNQPQHF	TGTGCCAGCAGCTCGGGGGGTCGCAATCAGCCCCAGCATTTT
-	TRBD2	TRBJ2-1	TRBV5-1	CASSLRGGLERRSSYNEQFF	TGCGCCAGCAGCTTGAGGGGGGGACTAGAAAGACGGAGCTCCTACAATGAGCAGTTCTTC
-	TRBD1	TRBJ2-5	TRBV15	CATSRDWDRASQETQYF	TGTGCCACCAGCAGAGATTGGGACAGGGCTTCCCAAGAGACCCAGTACTTC
few	TRBD2	TRBJ2-3	TRBV5-8	CASSLGLAGGWADTQYF	TGTGCCAGCAGCTTGGGTCTAGCGGGAGGTTGGGCAGATACGCAGTATTTT
-	-	TRBJ2-3	TRBV28	CASSLLAASLDTQYF	TGTGCCAGCAGTTTATTAGCGGCTAGCTTGGATACGCAGTATTTT
few	-	TRBJ1-1	TRBV18	CASSRVQGDTEAFF	TGTGCCAGCTCACGGGTACAGGGAGATACTGAAGCTTTCTTT
few	-	TRBJ2-7	TRBV14	CASSDRGTGGYEQYF	TGTGCCAGCAGCGATCGAGGCACCGGCGGCTACGAGCAGTACTTC
-	-	TRBJ1-5	TRBV4-1	CASSQVPGLDQPQHF	TGCGCCAGCAGCCAAGTTCCAGGGCTTGATCAGCCCCAGCATTTT
-	-	TRBJ1-2	TRBV28	CASTPGGYGYTF	TGTGCCAGCACCCCGGGGGGCTATGGCTACACCTTC
-	TRBD2	TRBJ2-3	TRBV5-4	CASSLAGSTDTQYF	TGTGCCAGCAGTCTAGCGGGGAGCACAGATACGCAGTATTTT
-	-	TRBJ2-1	TRBV5-4	CASSFSGTSSYNEQFF	TGTGCCAGCAGCTTTAGCGGAACGAGCTCCTACAATGAGCAGTTCTTC
-	-	TRBJ2-7	TRBV27	CASSPRIYYGQYF	TGTGCCAGCAGCCCAAGGATCTACTACGGGCAGTACTTC
-	-	TRBJ2-1	TRBV15	CATSREADGGGAYNEQFF	TGTGCCACCAGCAGAGAAGCGGACGGAGGAGGGGCCTACAATGAGCAGTTCTTC
-	TRBD2	TRBJ2-1	TRBV4-1	CASSHSASSGFFANEQFF	TGCGCCAGCAGCCACTCCGCTTCTAGCGGATTTTTTGCGAATGAGCAGTTCTTC
-	-	TRBJ1-1	TRBV27	CASSKDRPNTEAFF	TGTGCCAGCAGTAAAGACAGGCCCAACACTGAAGCTTTCTTT
-	-	TRBJ2-7	TRBV4-1	CASSHDRTYEQYF	TGCGCCAGCAGCCACGACAGAACCTACGAGCAGTACTTC
-	TRBD1	TRBJ1-2	TRBV27	CASSLDVWTGAIYGYTF	TGTGCCAGCAGTTTAGATGTGTGGACAGGGGCTATCTATGGCTACACCTTC
-	TRBD2	TRBJ2-5	TRBV4-1	CASSHPSPGLAGGGVQETQYF	TGCGCCAGCAGCCATCCCTCGCCGGGACTAGCGGGCGGCGGAGTTCAAGAGACCCAGTACTTC
-	TRBD1	TRBJ1-2	TRBV7-9	CASSLPLDRGGGYTF	TGTGCCAGCAGCTTGCCGCTAGACAGGGGCGGTGGCTACACCTTC
-	TRBD1	TRBJ2-3	TRBV29-1	CSVGDRGRGDTQYF	TGCAGCGTGGGGGACAGGGGGCGCGGAGATACGCAGTATTTT
-	TRBD1	TRBJ2-5	TRBV28	CASSPRTGQETQYF	TGTGCCAGCAGTCCCCGGACAGGTCAAGAGACCCAGTACTTC
-	TRBD2	TRBJ2-5	TRBV7-9	CASGTGLAGVETQYF	TGTGCCAGCGGGACAGGACTAGCGGGAGTTGAGACCCAGTACTTC
-	TRBD2	TRBJ2-1	TRBV7-8	CASSWASGEQFF	TGTGCCAGCAGCTGGGCTAGCGGTGAGCAGTTCTTC
-	TRBD1	TRBJ1-1	TRBV6-5	CASTKETGIGNEAFF	TGTGCCAGCACCAAAGAGACAGGGATCGGGAATGAAGCTTTCTTT
-	TRBD2	TRBJ2-3	TRBV5-4	CASSRTGTRWGDTQYF	TGTGCCAGCAGCAGAACCGGGACTAGGTGGGGTGATACGCAGTATTTT